This T cell receptor (beta chain) was captured in a study of shared clonotypes between healthy human individuals. Original handling: Filtering was not the same, since immunoSEQ gave junction-only sequences without quality scores. The assay was immunoSEQ multiplex PCR, and TCRdb's table has in-frame clones only and misses some. Clonal size and the V and J genes are those of that table, whereas D and trimming came from the DNA. This sample carries approximately 1.5 million clones, approximately 98.5% of them seen once, and the ten largest clones take around 0.33%. The length of the CDR3 is 16 residues. From germline, CDR1 is SNHLY and CDR2 FYNNEI. Trimming removed 8 bases at V and 4 bases at J, with 22 bases between. This clone was seen only once. Its antigen remains unidentified. Broader study findings: Generally, estimated richness proved larger in naive subsets than it did in memory subsets. Sharing across four donors was highest in naive CD4 (approximately 5%) and lowest in memory CD8 (roughly 0.4%).

Partitioning of CD4+ cells yielded a CD45RA+ naive subset and a CD45RA-negative memory subset. This chain uses TRBV2 with TRBJ2-3; possibly TRBD1 or TRBD2 for D (5 bases each). This TCR was recovered from a man aged 25 to 45 in good health. Specimen: naive CD4+ T cells sorted from blood. Subset here: CD45RA+ positively selected. CDR3 residues: CASSFESSLGPDTQYF. CDR3 nucleotide sequence: TGTGCCAGCTCCTTCGAGAGTAGCCTGGGACCAGATACGCAGTATTTT.